The rows below give T cell receptor beta chains drawn from one sample of a study of blood T cell repertoires in COVID-19. Method: immunoSEQ multiplex PCR; TCRdb's copy keeps in-frame clones and lacks some. Among around 210,000 clones, 65% to 90% were seen once, and the ten largest hold approximately 5.1%. The sequenced sample was peripheral blood. The origin of the receptors is a man between 45 and 60 years old with COVID-19, enrolled during active disease. The CDR3 runs from the conserved cysteine through the conserved F or W. D genes are given only for firm matches. Clone size, where shown, is once, few, many, or a class for clones that have expanded.

clone size	D gene	V gene	J gene	CDR3 protein	CDR3 DNA
few	-	TRBV4-1	TRBJ2-5	CASGPTGPPGTQYF	TGCGCCAGCGGCCCGACAGGCCCCCCGGGGACCCAGTACTTC
-	-	TRBV9	TRBJ2-7	CASSAQGTEQYF	TGTGCCAGCAGCGCGCAGGGAACCGAGCAGTACTTC
-	-	TRBV11-2	TRBJ1-1	CASSLSGGGGAFF	TGTGCCAGCAGCTTGTCGGGGGGCGGTGGGGCTTTCTTT
-	-	TRBV19	TRBJ1-1	CASKFLQGNTEAFF	TGTGCCAGTAAGTTCCTACAGGGGAACACTGAAGCTTTCTTT
few	-	TRBV7-8	TRBJ2-2	CASSSRVAVPGKGHTGELFF	TGTGCCAGCAGCTCTAGGGTGGCCGTCCCAGGGAAAGGGCACACCGGGGAGCTGTTTTTT
-	TRBD1	TRBV5-4	TRBJ2-1	CASSSPGTGHYEQFF	TGTGCCAGCAGCTCCCCCGGGACAGGGCACTATGAGCAGTTCTTC
-	TRBD2	TRBV11-2	TRBJ2-1	CASSLDVLRRGVSSYNEQFF	TGTGCCAGCAGCTTAGATGTTTTACGGCGGGGGGTGAGCTCCTACAATGAGCAGTTCTTC
-	-	TRBV30	TRBJ1-6	CAWSPGLGFSPLHF	TGTGCCTGGAGTCCGGGACTTGGGTTTTCACCCCTCCACTTT
-	-	TRBV2	TRBJ2-3	CASSPDSDTQYF	TGTGCCAGTTCTCCGGACTCAGATACGCAGTATTTT
once	TRBD2	TRBV11-1	TRBJ2-7	CASSRTSGGYEQYF	TGTGCCAGCAGCCGGACTAGCGGGGGATACGAGCAGTACTTC
-	TRBD1	TRBV27	TRBJ2-7	CASSQTNRRDRDEYEQYF	TGTGCCAGCAGTCAAACAAACCGCCGGGACAGGGACGAATACGAGCAGTACTTC
-	-	TRBV4-1	TRBJ1-1	CASSPQGGTEAFF	TGCGCCAGCAGCCCACAGGGTGGAACTGAAGCTTTCTTT
few	-	TRBV4-1	TRBJ2-1	CASQGGFYNEQFF	TGCGCCAGTCAGGGGGGTTTTTACAATGAGCAGTTCTTC
once	-	TRBV19	TRBJ1-1	CASSIEGTRGEAFF	TGTGCCAGTAGTATAGAGGGGACACGGGGTGAAGCTTTCTTT
-	TRBD2	TRBV9	TRBJ2-2	CASSASGTTGELFF	TGTGCCAGCAGCGCTAGCGGGACCACCGGGGAGCTGTTTTTT
-	TRBD1	TRBV24-1	TRBJ2-7	CATFIRETGGRTFENYEQYF	TGTGCCACATTCATTCGAGAGACAGGGGGACGAACTTTCGAAAACTACGAGCAGTACTTC
many	TRBD2	TRBV24-1	TRBJ2-3	CATSDITSGRSTDTQYF	TGTGCCACCAGTGATATTACTAGCGGACGGAGCACAGATACGCAGTATTTT
-	-	TRBV5-1	TRBJ1-3	CASSLESGGNTIYF	TGCGCCAGCAGCTTGGAATCCGGGGGAAACACCATATATTTT
few	TRBD1	TRBV20-1	TRBJ1-1	CSASSGGASPYEAFF	TGCAGTGCTAGTTCAGGGGGCGCCTCGCCCTATGAAGCTTTCTTT
-	-	TRBV4-3	TRBJ2-1	CASSQEYARAYNEQFF	TGCGCCAGCAGCCAAGAGTACGCCAGGGCCTACAATGAGCAGTTCTTC
-	TRBD1	TRBV4-1	TRBJ1-6	CASSQGTGGLYSPLHF	TGCGCCAGCAGCCAAGGGACAGGGGGATTATATTCACCCCTCCACTTT
-	TRBD1	TRBV18	TRBJ1-5	CASSPGLGQGIQPQHF	TGTGCCAGCTCACCAGGTTTAGGACAGGGTATTCAGCCCCAGCATTTT
-	TRBD2	TRBV4-1	TRBJ2-5	CASSQDAASGGGTQYF	TGCGCCAGCAGCCAAGATGCGGCTAGCGGGGGCGGGACCCAGTACTTC
once	-	TRBV24-1	TRBJ1-2	CATSDFDSDFYGYTF	TGTGCCACCAGTGATTTTGACAGTGATTTTTATGGCTACACCTTC
-	TRBD2	TRBV27	TRBJ2-1	CASSLYGVLAGDNEQFF	TGTGCCAGCAGTTTATACGGGGTCCTAGCGGGGGACAATGAGCAGTTCTTC
-	TRBD1	TRBV2	TRBJ1-5	CASRGQGLNQPQHF	TGTGCCAGCAGGGGACAGGGACTCAATCAGCCCCAGCATTTT
-	TRBD2	TRBV7-9	TRBJ2-3	CASSLLGPAGVTQYF	TGTGCCAGCAGCTTGTTAGGACCCGCGGGGGTTACGCAGTATTTT
-	-	TRBV7-2	TRBJ2-5	CASSLGWQLEEAQYF	TGTGCCAGCAGCTTAGGGTGGCAGCTCGAAGAGGCCCAGTACTTC
-	TRBD1	TRBV6-5	TRBJ1-6	CASSGQGNYSPLHF	TGTGCCAGCAGCGGACAGGGGAACTATTCACCCCTCCACTTT
-	-	TRBV4-2	TRBJ1-2	CASSQEGPNYGYTF	TGTGCCAGCAGCCAAGAGGGCCCTAACTATGGCTACACCTTC
-	TRBD1	TRBV7-6	TRBJ1-2	CASSSHLGGQAGGYTF	TGTGCCAGCAGCTCCCACTTGGGCGGACAGGCGGGGGGCTACACCTTC
few	TRBD1	TRBV10-2	TRBJ1-5	CASSAGQGPNQPQHF	TGCGCCAGCAGTGCGGGACAGGGGCCCAATCAGCCCCAGCATTTT
-	-	TRBV23-1	TRBJ1-6	CASSQAGETGNSPLHF	TGCGCCAGCAGTCAAGCAGGGGAGACGGGGAATTCACCCCTCCACTTT
-	-	TRBV10-3	TRBJ2-1	CAISEYEARANYNEQFF	TGTGCCATCAGTGAGTACGAGGCCAGAGCGAATTACAATGAGCAGTTCTTC
few	-	TRBV5-1	TRBJ1-1	CASSLASNREGIEAFF	TGCGCCAGCAGCTTGGCCTCGAACAGGGAGGGGATTGAAGCTTTCTTT
-	TRBD1	TRBV28	TRBJ1-4	CASTSRQGGVEKLFF	TGTGCCAGCACCTCAAGACAGGGTGGTGTTGAAAAACTGTTTTTT
many	-	TRBV30	TRBJ1-5	CAWSVQAGQPQHF	TGTGCCTGGAGTGTACAGGCTGGTCAGCCCCAGCATTTT
few	-	TRBV3-1/TRBV3-2	TRBJ1-3	CASSPGTGNTIYF	TGTGCCAGCAGCCCGGGGACTGGAAACACCATATATTTT
-	-	TRBV15	TRBJ1-1	CATSRGLGRAEAFF	TGTGCCACCAGCAGAGGGTTAGGGAGAGCTGAAGCTTTCTTT
-	-	TRBV11-2	TRBJ2-7	CASSLALRLESYEQYF	TGTGCCAGCAGCTTAGCTTTGCGACTAGAGTCCTACGAGCAGTACTTC
-	TRBD1	TRBV29-1	TRBJ1-1	CSVQQGASEAFF	TGCAGCGTCCAACAGGGGGCGTCTGAAGCTTTCTTT
-	TRBD2	TRBV6-5	TRBJ2-5	CASSSGLAGGPETQYF	TGTGCCAGCAGTTCCGGACTAGCGGGGGGGCCGGAGACCCAGTACTTC
-	TRBD1	TRBV4-1	TRBJ2-7	CASSQGGQGLEQYF	TGCGCCAGCAGCCAAGGTGGACAGGGGCTCGAGCAGTACTTC
-	-	TRBV10-3	TRBJ2-5	CAISEGGETQYF	TGTGCCATCAGTGAAGGAGGGGAGACCCAGTACTTC
-	-	TRBV21-1	TRBJ2-7	CASSTRSYEQYF	TGTGCCAGCAGCACCAGGTCCTACGAGCAGTACTTC
once	-	TRBV15	TRBJ2-1	CATSGTGLDYNEQFF	TGTGCCACCAGCGGAACAGGGCTAGACTACAATGAGCAGTTCTTC
-	-	TRBV9	TRBJ2-1	CASSVVGGGSGEQFF	TGTGCCAGCAGCGTAGTTGGTGGAGGGAGTGGTGAGCAGTTCTTC
-	TRBD2	TRBV3-1/TRBV3-2	TRBJ2-1	CASSLSGGDNEQFF	TGTGCCAGCAGCCTCAGCGGGGGGGACAATGAGCAGTTCTTC
-	-	TRBV30	TRBJ2-5	CAWGPTLTRGTQYF	TGTGCCTGGGGCCCAACTTTGACCCGGGGAACCCAGTACTTC
-	TRBD1	TRBV23-1	TRBJ2-7	CASSQSTGDEQYF	TGCGCCAGCAGTCAATCGACAGGGGACGAGCAGTACTTC
-	TRBD1	TRBV7-2	TRBJ1-1	CASRSGQRNTEAFF	TGTGCCAGCAGGTCGGGACAGAGGAACACTGAAGCTTTCTTT
few	-	TRBV5-4	TRBJ2-2	CASSLVGGGSTGELFF	TGTGCCAGCAGCTTGGTCGGGGGAGGCAGTACCGGGGAGCTGTTTTTT
once	TRBD2	TRBV5-4	TRBJ2-1	CASSLAVASGYNEQFF	TGTGCCAGCAGCTTGGCCGTAGCTAGCGGGTACAATGAGCAGTTCTTC
-	TRBD1	TRBV2	TRBJ2-2	CASRTGGDAGELFF	TGTGCCAGCAGGACAGGGGGCGATGCCGGGGAGCTGTTTTTT
-	TRBD1	TRBV6-5	TRBJ2-7	CASRPGTGVYEQYF	TGTGCCAGCAGACCCGGGACAGGGGTGTACGAGCAGTACTTC
-	TRBD1	TRBV5-1	TRBJ2-5	CASSLGQGRETQYF	TGCGCCAGCAGCCTGGGACAGGGGCGGGAGACCCAGTACTTC
-	TRBD1	TRBV18	TRBJ1-6	CASSPEGWTGLHSPLHF	TGTGCCAGCTCCCCTGAAGGCTGGACAGGGCTTCATTCACCCCTCCACTTT
-	-	TRBV7-2	TRBJ2-5	CASSLAGGPETQYF	TGTGCCAGCAGCTTAGCGGGGGGGCCGGAGACCCAGTACTTC
-	TRBD1	TRBV4-1	TRBJ1-6	CASSQTGQGYNSPLHF	TGCGCCAGCAGCCAAACCGGACAGGGCTATAATTCACCCCTCCACTTT
-	TRBD1	TRBV19	TRBJ1-5	CASSMPGQGSGPQHF	TGTGCCAGTAGTATGCCGGGACAGGGCTCTGGGCCCCAGCATTTT